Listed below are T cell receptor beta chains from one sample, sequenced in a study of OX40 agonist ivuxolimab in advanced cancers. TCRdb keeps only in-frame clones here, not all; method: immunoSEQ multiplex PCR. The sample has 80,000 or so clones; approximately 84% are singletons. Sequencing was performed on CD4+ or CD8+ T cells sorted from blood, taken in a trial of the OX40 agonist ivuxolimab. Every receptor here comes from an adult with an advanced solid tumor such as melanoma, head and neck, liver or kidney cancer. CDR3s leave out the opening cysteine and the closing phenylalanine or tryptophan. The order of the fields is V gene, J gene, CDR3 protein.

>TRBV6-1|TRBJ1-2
ASPAPRTSNYGYT
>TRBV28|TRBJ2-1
ASSLVREQF
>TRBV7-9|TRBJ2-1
ASSLTGTGSAYNEQF
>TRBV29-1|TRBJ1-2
SVEDRRVVDRYT
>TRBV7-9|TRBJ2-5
ASSLGTGGETQY
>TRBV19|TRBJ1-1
ASSWGLTNTEAF
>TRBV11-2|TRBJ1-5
ASSNSNQPQH
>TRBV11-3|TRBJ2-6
ASSPGSGANVLT
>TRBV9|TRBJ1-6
ASSVEMEDSSPLH
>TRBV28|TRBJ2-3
ATTTGMPDTQY
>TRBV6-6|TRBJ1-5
ASSRGTDYQPQH